This T cell receptor beta chain comes out of a study of blood T cell repertoires in COVID-19. Across the whole study: Whether acute or convalescent, the COVID-19 samples came from the United States, Italy and Spain. In each case, the material was cDNA or gDNA derived from T cells, B-cell-depleted T cells, or PBMCs.

Losses at the gene ends were 4 bases for V and 4 bases for J; bases not matched to a gene: 10. Germline V gene sequence: CDR1 SGHKS, CDR2 YYEKEE (reference sequence). The CDR3 runs 15 residues. Original methodology: It was from reference gene primer amplification that nucleated cell counts were estimated. TCRdb's copy holds only in-frame clones and misses some; the assay was immunoSEQ multiplex PCR. V, J and clone size derive from that table, while D and trimming were established from the DNA sequence. Among around 68,000 clones listed, 89% were seen once. V gene TRBV5-5 combines with J gene TRBJ2-5, with 7 bases identical to TRBD2. This TCR came from a man aged 45-60 years with active COVID-19. The sample was peripheral blood. CDR3 bases: TGTGCCAGCAGCCAAGCGGGGTCGACGGGAGAGACCCAGTACTTC. It encodes CASSQAGSTGETQYF.